This T cell receptor (beta chain) is drawn from a study of cytomegalovirus exposure and HLA in healthy donors. Nominal health characterized the donors when sampled, though unrecorded immune exposures were likely. Trimming removed 7 bases from V and 7 bases from J, with 14 bases in between. Germline CDR1 and CDR2: MNHNS and SASEGT. CDR3 size: 13 residues. Vbeta (60) and Jbeta (13) primers were used in the PCR. Assay used: immunoSEQ multiplex PCR; TCRdb lists only in-frame clones, some missing. Of about 190,000 clones listed, 60% to 80% are singletons. Findings and caveats of the study: From TCR beta sequences, most subjects' HLA-A and HLA-B alleles were reportedly predicted accurately. The authors confirmed in vitro that a few CMV-associated chains were specific for CMV antigens. Later genetic work tied a missense DCLRE1C variant to beta-chain V and J trimming.

As regards this clone: Its matching antigen is unknown.

V usage is TRBV6-1 and J usage is TRBJ2-1; a possible D gene is TRBD2 (6 bases). This sequence was found in a woman in her twenties or thirties in good health and CMV-seropositive. The sample consisted of PBMCs. The CDR3 DNA sequence: TGTGCCAGCAAGATAGGAGGGGCAAATGAGCAGTTCTTC. Amino acids: CASKIGGANEQFF.